The 19 T cell receptor beta chains listed next were all sequenced from one sample in a study of blood T cell repertoires in COVID-19. Sequencing was performed with immunoSEQ multiplex PCR; in TCRdb, only in-frame clones are kept and a portion is missing. In the table there are around 220,000 clones, about four fifths of which are singletons. What was sequenced was PBMCs or T cells enriched from blood (not recorded which). The source of these receptors is a middle-aged woman who had recovered from COVID-19.

This chain joins TRBV5-4 and TRBJ1-4; 8 bases map to TRBD1. The CDR3 consists of 15 residues. Germline V lookup: CDR1 SGHNT, CDR2 YYREEE (reference sequence). After removal of 3 bases from V and 7 bases from J, the junction contained 8 bases not matched to a gene. As DNA, the CDR3 is TGTGCCAGCAGCTCGACATCAGGGGGCCGTGAAAAACTGTTTTTT. The encoded protein is CASSSTSGGREKLFF.

The CDR3 nucleotides are TGTGCCAGCAGTTTGAACAGCGGAAACACCATATATTTT. Translation: CASSLNSGNTIYF. The chain carries TRBV28 and TRBJ1-3; D uncertain. With 3 bases removed from V and 4 bases from J, the gap between germline ends came to 7 bases. CDR1 and CDR2 (germline): MDHEN, SYDVKM. The CDR3 runs to 13 residues.

The J gene is TRBJ1-5, the V gene TRBV6-1; the match to TRBD1 covers 8 bases. Trimming cost V 3 bases and J 3 bases; bases outside gene matches: 1. Per the germline V gene, CDR1 is MNHNS and CDR2 is SASEGT. The CDR3 covers 14 residues. The CDR3 region is CASSEGQANQPQHF. DNA for the CDR3: TGTGCCAGCAGTGAGGGACAGGCCAATCAGCCCCAGCATTTT.

V and J are TRBV2 and TRBJ2-1; 8 positions agree with TRBD1. Germline V gives CDR1 SNHLY, CDR2 FYNNEI. After removal of 6 bases from V and 10 bases from J, the junction contained 5 bases not matched to a gene. CDR3 length equals 12 residues. In nucleotides, the CDR3 is TGTGCCAGCAGAGGACAGGGCGGCGAGCAGTTCTTC. It specifies CASRGQGGEQFF.

About this clone: Other DNA variants within this sample encode the same CDR3. The chain carries TRBV27 and TRBJ1-5, with TRBD1 matching 10 bases. The CDR3 has 14 residues. J lost 7 bases, V lost 0 bases, and 0 bases had no gene match. Germline loops: CDR1 MNHEY, CDR2 SMNVEV (reference sequence). CDR3 sequence reads: CASSLSTGGQPQHF. CDR3 nucleotide sequence: TGTGCCAGCAGTTTATCGACAGGGGGCCAGCCCCAGCATTTT.

The chain uses TRBV5-6 and TRBJ2-3; TRBD2 matches 10 bases. CDR1 is SGHDT and CDR2 is YYEEEE in the germline V gene. The CDR3 has 16 amino acids. V shed 2 bases, J shed 2 bases, and the junction held 5 bases outside the gene matches. The CDR3 DNA sequence: TGTGCCAGCAGCTTATACGGGACTAGCGACACAGATACGCAGTATTTT. It yields the protein CASSLYGTSDTDTQYF.

This chain links TRBV28 with TRBJ1-2; D is perhaps TRBD1 (6 bases). Trimming took 2 bases from V and 4 from J, leaving 8 bases between them. This CDR3 is built from 13 residues. In germline, CDR1 is MDHEN, CDR2 SYDVKM. Here the CDR3 DNA reads TGTGCCAGCAGTTTAGGCAGGGGCTATGGCTACACCTTC. Its translation: CASSLGRGYGYTF.

V gene TRBV28 combines with J gene TRBJ1-2; tentative D call: TRBD1 (5 bases). V lost 11 bases and J lost 4, with 11 bases in between. Germline values: CDR1 MDHEN, CDR2 SYDVKM. This CDR3 has 11 residues. The CDR3 reads CASGQGYGYTF. CDR3 DNA sequence: TGTGCCTCGGGTCAGGGCTATGGCTACACCTTC.

The chain couples TRBV5-8 to TRBJ1-5; no clear D gene. The CDR3 has 12 amino acids. In germline, CDR1 is SGHTS, CDR2 YDEGEE. Trimming took off 5 bases at V and 5 bases at J, with 8 bases between the two ends. The DNA of the CDR3 is TGTGCCAGCAGTTTACAGTATCAGCCCCAGCATTTT. It translates to CASSLQYQPQHF.

V and J are TRBV7-8 and TRBJ2-5; 12 bases match TRBD2. Losses at the gene ends were 3 bases for V and 5 bases for J; bases not matched to a gene: 13. This CDR3 comprises 18 residues. Germline V CDR1 and CDR2: SGHVS, FQNEAQ. CDR3 loop: CASSFGVTSGSYQETQYF. The CDR3 nucleotides read TGTGCCAGCAGCTTTGGGGTGACTAGCGGGAGCTATCAGGAGACCCAGTACTTC.

The rearrangement links TRBV19 to TRBJ1-5, with a tentative D call TRBD1 (6 bases). V was pared by 8 bases and J by 5 bases, with 16 bases between. CDR1 and CDR2 (germline): LNHDA, SQIVND (reference sequence). This CDR3 has 14 amino acids. The CDR3 reads CASGDRIRYQPQHF. CDR3 sequence (DNA): TGTGCCAGTGGAGACAGGATCCGGTATCAGCCCCAGCATTTT.

This clone was recorded a few times. The chain is built from TRBV18 and TRBJ1-5; D remains ambiguous. CDR1 KGHSH and CDR2 LQKENI come from the germline V gene. Trimming removed 3 bases at V and 3 bases at J, with 6 bases between. CDR3 length: 13 residues. This chain's CDR3 is CASSPQYNQPQHF. The CDR3 bases are TGTGCCAGCTCACCGCAGTACAATCAGCCCCAGCATTTT. Supplemented by reference TRBV18 and TRBJ1-5, the full variable domain reads NAGVMQNPRHLVRRRGQEARLRCSPMKGHSHVYWYRQLPEEGLKFMVYLQKENIIDESGMPKERFSAEFPKEGPSILRIQQVVRGDSAAYFCASSPQYNQPQHFGDGTRLSIL.

This clone appeared a single time. The chain combines TRBV5-6 with TRBJ1-1, with D possibly TRBD1 on 6 matching bases. Trimming removed 4 bases at V and 8 bases at J, with 12 bases between. Germline CDR1 SGHDT, CDR2 YYEEEE. The CDR3 extends over 12 amino acids. The DNA for the CDR3 is TGTGCCAGCAGCCTTTCCGGGACAGAAGCTTTCTTT. This translates into CASSLSGTEAFF.

DNA for the CDR3: TGTGCCAGCAGCCCCAGCGGGAGGGCCGAGGATACGCAGTATTTT. Protein: CASSPSGRAEDTQYF. The J gene is TRBJ2-3, the V gene TRBV13; 10 nucleotides align to TRBD2. CDR3 length equals 15 residues. With 5 bases clipped from V and 6 bases from J, the junction kept 8 bases outside the gene matches. Germline loops: CDR1 PRHDT, CDR2 FYEKMQ (reference sequence).

The chain is built from TRBV18 and TRBJ1-3; D is perhaps TRBD1 (6 bases). V was shortened by 2 bases and J by 4 bases, with 15 bases between the two germline ends. From germline, CDR1 is KGHSH and CDR2 LQKENI. The CDR3 runs 16 residues. The CDR3 nucleotides are TGTGCCAGCTCACCAAGCGACAGGAGGTCAGGAAACACCATATATTTT. Residues: CASSPSDRRSGNTIYF.

This clone was observed once. The chain links TRBV5-1 to TRBJ2-1; a weak D match, TRBD2 (6 bases). The CDR3 has 16 residues. V was cut by 3 bases and J by 10 bases, with 23 bases left in between. The germline V gene encodes CDR1 SGHRS and CDR2 YFSETQ. CDR3 protein: CASSSGGRNSIGEQFF. DNA of the CDR3: TGCGCCAGCAGCTCCGGAGGGCGGAACTCGATAGGCGAGCAGTTCTTC.

Only one count was recorded for this clone. J is TRBJ2-3 and V is TRBV4-3; 11 bases align to TRBD2. The CDR3 runs to 16 residues. Germline CDR1 reads LGHNA; CDR2 reads YSLEER. Trimming cost V 1 base and J 5 bases; bases outside gene matches: 5. CDR3 DNA: TGCGCCAGCAGCCAAGTTGGGACTAGCGGAGGAGATACGCAGTATTTT. Protein sequence: CASSQVGTSGGDTQYF.

This chain connects TRBV19 to TRBJ1-4, with unresolved D. This CDR3 region has 15 residues. Germline CDR1 and CDR2: LNHDA and SQIVND (reference sequence). Trimming cost V 5 bases and J 2 bases, with 12 bases left between them. This CDR3 is CASSPRLGTNEKLFF. CDR3 sequence (DNA): TGTGCCAGTAGTCCTCGACTCGGGACTAATGAAAAACTGTTTTTT.

This chain links TRBV5-8 with TRBJ1-4; TRBD1 might be the D (5 bases). CDR1 is SGHTS and CDR2 is YDEGEE in the germline V gene. The CDR3 covers 12 residues. V was cut by 4 bases and J by 10 bases, with 11 bases left in between. In DNA, the CDR3 is TGTGCCAGCAGCCCTCGGGGGGGAAAACTGTTTTTT. Protein: CASSPRGGKLFF.